The 9 T cell receptor beta chains in this list originate from one sample, sequenced in a study of T cell changes during pregnancy in multiple sclerosis (dated by TCRdb to between 2018 and 2020). Library construction relied on the immunoSEQ multiplex PCR assay. TCRdb took over this immuneACCESS table, retaining in-frame rearrangements with V and J assigned. Such tables are incomplete; in checked studies, under half of the missing clones stem from an unresolved V gene, and the remainder is unexplained. Present in this sample are around 50,000 clones, around nine tenths of which were seen just once. Jointly, the top ten make up less than 0.6% of the sample. Sequenced here: CD4+ T cells from peripheral blood mononuclear cells, sampled in the third trimester of pregnancy. Receptors were obtained from a female donor with multiple sclerosis, enrolled in a pregnancy study.

V and J are TRBV11-2 and TRBJ1-1; no clear D gene. CDR1 is SGHAT, CDR2 FQNNGV, per germline. This CDR3 comprises 11 residues. V was trimmed by 1 base and J by 11 bases, leaving 8 bases between them. The CDR3 is CASSLGGWAFF. In DNA form, the CDR3 reads TGTGCCAGCAGCTTAGGAGGTTGGGCTTTCTTT.

This chain joins TRBV13 and TRBJ1-2; the D gene is possibly TRBD1 (6 bases). Germline V gene sequence: CDR1 PRHDT, CDR2 FYEKMQ (reference sequence). The CDR3 runs to 14 residues. V was shortened by 1 base and J by 4 bases, with 10 bases between the two germline ends. CDR3 DNA sequence: TGTGCCAGCAGCTTAGTCTCAGGGGCCTATGGCTACACCTTC. Translation gives CASSLVSGAYGYTF. The entire variable domain, with the rest obtained from reference TRBV13 and TRBJ1-2, is as follows: AAGVIQSPRHLIKEKRETATLKCYPIPRHDTVYWYQQGPGQDPQFLISFYEKMQSDKGSIPDRFSAQQFSDYHSELNMSSLELGDSALYFCASSLVSGAYGYTFGSGTRLTVV.

This clone has a handful of counts. The CDR3, as DNA: TGTGCCAGCAGCATCCGGGACAGCAATGAGCAGTTCTTC. It is translated as CASSIRDSNEQFF. The rearrangement uses TRBV9 and TRBJ2-1; 7 nucleotides align to TRBD1. This CDR3 has 13 residues. Germline V gene sequence: CDR1 SGDLS, CDR2 YYNGEE. Trimming took 4 bases from V and 6 from J; bases not matched to a gene: 4.

The chain couples TRBV4-1 to TRBJ1-3; D unresolved. Germline values: CDR1 MGHRA, CDR2 YSYEKL. The CDR3 covers 15 residues. Trimming removed 4 bases at V and 0 bases at J, with 10 bases between. CDR3 region: CASSLSGSSGNTIYF. CDR3 coding DNA: TGCGCCAGCAGCCTTTCCGGGTCCTCTGGAAACACCATATATTTT.

The V and J genes are TRBV2 and TRBJ2-1; 12 bases match TRBD2. With V trimmed by 11 bases and J by 7 bases, 12 bases remained unmatched. The germline V gene has CDR1 SNHLY and CDR2 FYNNEI. The CDR3 is 15 residues long. The CDR3 sequence: CARPKLGTSGNEQFF. CDR3 DNA sequence: TGTGCCCGCCCCAAGCTTGGGACTAGCGGGAATGAGCAGTTCTTC.

The chain couples TRBV7-2 to TRBJ2-1; the match to TRBD1 covers 7 bases. Germline lookup yields CDR1 SGHTA and CDR2 FQGNSA. The CDR3 length is 13 residues. After removal of 3 bases from V and 6 bases from J, the junction contained 2 bases not matched to a gene. In DNA form, the CDR3 reads TGTGCCAGCAGCTTGGACAGGACCAATGAGCAGTTCTTC. Encoded protein: CASSLDRTNEQFF.

CDR3 sequence: CASSFPTSGGAYNEQFF. CDR3 bases: TGTGCCAGCAGCTTTCCGACTAGCGGGGGGGCCTACAATGAGCAGTTCTTC. V and J are TRBV7-2 and TRBJ2-1; 14 nucleotides agree with TRBD2. Germline CDR1 and CDR2: SGHTA and FQGNSA. The junction had 3 bases not matched to a gene; V was cut back by 3 bases and J by 2 bases. The CDR3 spans 17 residues. The full variable domain, in which reference TRBV7-2 and TRBJ2-1 provide the parts outside the CDR3, is GAGVSQSPSNKVTEKGKDVELRCDPISGHTALYWYRQSLGQGLEFLIYFQGNSAPDKSGLPSDRFSAERTGGSVSTLTIQRTQQEDSAVYLCASSFPTSGGAYNEQFFGPGTRLTVL.

This chain uses TRBV6-1 with TRBJ1-2, with 7 positions matching TRBD1. The CDR3 covers 13 residues. J lost 2 bases, V lost 8 bases, and 5 bases had no gene match. Germline values: CDR1 MNHNS, CDR2 SASEGT. This CDR3 is CASLGTENYGYTF. In DNA form, the CDR3 reads TGTGCCAGCCTTGGGACAGAAAACTATGGCTACACCTTC.

V and J are TRBV7-9 and TRBJ2-5; 8 nucleotides match TRBD1. CDR3 length: 13 amino acids. The V gene end was trimmed by 3 bases and the J gene end by 5 bases; junction bases not matched to a gene: 2. Germline-derived CDR1 and CDR2 are SEHNR and FQNEAQ (reference sequence). The CDR3 spells CASSFRDRETQYF. The CDR3 DNA reads TGTGCCAGCAGCTTCCGGGACAGGGAGACCCAGTACTTC.